This T cell receptor (beta chain) was obtained from a study of T cell changes during pregnancy in multiple sclerosis. Profiling relied on immunoSEQ multiplex PCR, and the TCRdb table lists in-frame clones only, not all of them. The table lists 75,000 to 100,000 clones, 91% of them singletons. Germline-derived CDR1 and CDR2 are MNHGY and SAAAGT. This CDR3 is 13 amino acids long. The V end was cut by 0 bases, the J end by 6 bases, with 8 bases between. The starting material was peripheral blood, obtained after pregnancy. The genes are TRBV6-8 and TRBJ1-1, with D uncertain. This clonotype originated in a female donor in good health, enrolled as a control in a pregnancy study. DNA of the CDR3: TGTGCCAGCAGTTACTCGAATAGCCCTGAAGCTTTCTTT. Protein product: CASSYSNSPEAFF.